This TCR beta chain stems from a study of low-dose radiotherapy and immunotherapy resistance in tumors. This clonotype occurred many times. Described time point: before trial treatment. TRAV- and TRBV-specific primers, spanning alpha and beta chains, primed first-strand cDNA. TCRs were put through approximately 21 PCR cycles of amplification with Phusion. A constant-region primer and the V-primer adapter served as the primer pair. In vitro transcription amplified isolated mRNA. TCRdb reprocessed the reads via MiXCR and lists one record per CDR3 protein. The table records tens of thousands of distinct CDR3 sequences, around 27% of them present only once. V shed 2 bases and J shed 8 bases, with 10 bases lying between them. The CDR3 sequence is 13 residues long. Per germline, CDR1 LNHDA and CDR2 SQIVND (reference sequence).

The V gene is TRBV19, the J gene TRBJ2-1, with D unresolved. The TCR comes from a male donor with rectosigmoid adenocarcinoma. Here the sequenced sample was PBMCs, taken before treatment. CDR3: CASSILVRDEQFF. The CDR3 DNA reads TGTGCCAGTAGTATACTAGTTAGGGATGAGCAGTTCTTC.